A selection of T cell receptor beta chains follows, all from one sample in a study of T-cell reconstitution after alpha-beta-depleted transplantation in children. In TCRdb, the PCR reads were re-called with MiXCR into one record per CDR3 protein. The table lists hundreds of thousands of distinct CDR3 sequences, approximately 17% of them singletons. The sample in question was PBMCs from the stem cell graft donor, obtained from the stem cell graft. The origin of the receptors is a human donor who donated a stem cell graft to a child with acute myeloid leukemia. The CDR3 runs from the conserved cysteine through the conserved F or W. The D gene is left open where the match is weak. Expanded clones are given a class, and other clones once, few, many or no size at all.

D gene,clone size,CDR3 length,J gene,V gene,CDR3 protein,CDR3 DNA
TRBD1,-,14,TRBJ2-1,TRBV6-2/TRBV6-3,CASSSGQVNNEQFF,TGTGCCAGCAGTTCCGGACAGGTTAACAATGAGCAGTTCTTC
-,many,12,TRBJ1-1,TRBV5-1,CASSYGNTEAFF,TGTGCCAGCAGTTACGGGAACACTGAAGCTTTCTTT
-,-,16,TRBJ2-5,TRBV4-1,CASSDVLTGRQETQYF,TGCGCCAGCAGCGACGTGCTTACTGGACGGCAAGAGACCCAGTACTTC
TRBD1,many,16,TRBJ1-4,TRBV20-1,CSAETGGLQANEKLFF,TGCAGTGCTGAGACAGGGGGGCTGCAGGCTAATGAAAAACTGTTTTTT
TRBD1,few,14,TRBJ1-2,TRBV7-9,CASSSLDRGDVYTF,TGTGCCAGCAGCTCCCTGGACAGGGGGGACGTCTACACCTTC
-,many,15,TRBJ1-2,TRBV7-2,CASSLANAPAYGYTF,TGTGCCAGCAGCTTAGCCAACGCGCCGGCCTATGGCTACACCTTC
-,-,11,TRBJ2-1,TRBV14,CASSRTPKQFF,TGTGCCAGCAGCCGGACACCAAAGCAGTTCTTC
TRBD1,-,13,TRBJ1-2,TRBV20-1,CSANRGQPSGYTF,TGCAGTGCAAATCGGGGACAGCCGTCGGGCTACACCTTC
TRBD1,many,13,TRBJ1-1,TRBV7-3,CASSSQGATEAFF,TGTGCCAGCAGCTCCCAGGGGGCCACTGAAGCTTTCTTT
TRBD1,many,14,TRBJ1-1,TRBV12-3/TRBV12-4,CASRPGARDRGAFF,TGTGCCAGCAGGCCGGGGGCCCGGGACAGAGGGGCTTTCTTT
-,-,12,TRBJ2-5,TRBV20-1,CSAIGGQETQYF,TGCAGTGCTATCGGGGGACAAGAGACCCAGTACTTC
TRBD1,-,15,TRBJ1-2,TRBV7-8,CASSLVVRGLYGYTF,TGTGCCAGCAGCTTAGTCGTCAGGGGGCTCTATGGCTACACCTTC
-,many,14,TRBJ2-3,TRBV6-1,CASMKLAGTDTQYF,TGTGCCAGCATGAAGCTCGCGGGCACAGATACGCAGTATTTT
-,many,13,TRBJ2-7,TRBV29-1,CSVGVTGSYEQYF,TGCAGCGTTGGGGTAACGGGCTCCTACGAGCAGTACTTC
-,-,15,TRBJ1-1,TRBV10-3,CAISRRGGVNTEAFF,TGTGCCATCTCCCGGCGGGGTGGGGTGAACACTGAAGCTTTCTTT
-,-,16,TRBJ2-5,TRBV11-2,CASSPFNWLAQETQYF,TGTGCCAGCAGCCCATTCAATTGGCTAGCCCAAGAGACCCAGTACTTC
-,many,15,TRBJ2-3,TRBV7-7,CASSQGRTSIDTQYF,TGTGCCAGCAGCCAGGGACGGACGTCAATAGATACGCAGTATTTT
-,few,16,TRBJ2-6,TRBV28,CASSRVSGAGANVLTF,TGTGCCAGCAGTCGCGTCTCCGGGGCGGGGGCCAACGTCCTGACTTTC
-,few,14,TRBJ1-2,TRBV15,CATSTEEGPLSYTF,TGTGCCACCAGCACCGAAGAGGGGCCGTTGAGCTACACCTTC
-,many,15,TRBJ1-5,TRBV7-2,CASSSEVRADQPQHF,TGTGCCAGCAGCTCAGAGGTTAGGGCAGATCAGCCCCAGCATTTT
-,many,13,TRBJ1-4,TRBV20-1,CSARGRFNEKLFF,TGCAGTGCTAGAGGGCGTTTTAATGAAAAACTGTTTTTT